The sequence of this T cell receptor beta chain was determined in a study of T cells after yellow fever vaccination. The V end lost 4 bases, the J end lost 6 bases, and 8 bases lay between the germline ends. The V gene's germline CDR1 is DFQATT and CDR2 SNEGSKA (reference sequence). This CDR3 contains 11 residues. TCRdb analysed the 5' RACE reads with MiXCR anew, one entry per CDR3 protein. This sample yields approximately 260,000 distinct CDR3 sequences, of which 10% to 15% are seen a single time; less than 0.55% belongs to the top ten. The receptor was isolated from a man aged 25-45 years who received the YFV17D yellow fever vaccine. V is TRBV20-1 and J is TRBJ2-3; no clear D. This specimen was CD4+ T cells sorted from PBMCs, taken 45 days after the yellow fever booster vaccination. For the CDR3, the DNA is TGCAGTGCTATTTTTGTGGATACGCAGTATTTT. Residues: CSAIFVDTQYF.